This T cell receptor beta chain appears in the sequencing data of a study of type 1 regulatory T cells. Study-level background: This in vitro CD4 product, T-allo10, is enriched for Tr1 cells and alloantigen-specific.

Each CDR3 protein gets one entry after TCRdb re-called the reads with MiXCR. The data hold around 64,000 distinct CDR3 sequences, with 20% observed a single time. Study-level points and caveats: Tr1 cells had a more restricted TCR repertoire than non-Tr1 cells.

For this clonotype: Its matching antigen is unknown.

The CDR3 extends over 14 amino acids. The germline V gene has CDR1 ENHRY and CDR2 SYGVKD. V was trimmed by 2 bases and J by 6 bases, leaving 10 bases between them. The chain uses TRBV10-3 and TRBJ2-2; D unclear. Sequenced sample: cultured type 1 regulatory T (Tr1) cells, either the whole culture or a sorted fraction (not recorded which). The clonotype originates from a human donor in good health. CDR3 residues: CAISENGAPGELFF. The CDR3 bases are TGTGCCATCAGTGAGAATGGCGCGCCCGGGGAGCTGTTTTTT.